This TCR beta chain was sequenced during a study of blood T cell repertoires in COVID-19. Study as a whole: The study drew acute and convalescent COVID-19 samples from the United States, Italy and Spain. Nucleic acid was either cDNA or gDNA, and it came from T cells, B-cell-depleted T cells, or PBMCs.

Per the study methods: Researchers report that nucleated cell counts were estimated from reference gene primer amplification. TCRdb's copy holds only in-frame clones and misses some; the assay was immunoSEQ multiplex PCR. That table gives V, J and clone size, and the DNA gave D and trimming. The table lists approximately 210,000 clones, about 80% of them singletons. The source material was peripheral blood. The TCR sequence derives from a woman between 35 and 50 years old with active or convalescent COVID-19.

The CDR3 protein is CASSYTANYGYTF. As DNA, the CDR3 is TGTGCCAGCAGTTATACAGCTAACTATGGCTACACCTTC. The chain is built from TRBV6-6 and TRBJ1-2; D remains ambiguous. CDR1 is MNHNY, CDR2 SVGAGI, per germline (reference sequence). This CDR3 region has 13 residues. Trimming stripped 3 bases from V and 0 bases from J, with 5 bases between.